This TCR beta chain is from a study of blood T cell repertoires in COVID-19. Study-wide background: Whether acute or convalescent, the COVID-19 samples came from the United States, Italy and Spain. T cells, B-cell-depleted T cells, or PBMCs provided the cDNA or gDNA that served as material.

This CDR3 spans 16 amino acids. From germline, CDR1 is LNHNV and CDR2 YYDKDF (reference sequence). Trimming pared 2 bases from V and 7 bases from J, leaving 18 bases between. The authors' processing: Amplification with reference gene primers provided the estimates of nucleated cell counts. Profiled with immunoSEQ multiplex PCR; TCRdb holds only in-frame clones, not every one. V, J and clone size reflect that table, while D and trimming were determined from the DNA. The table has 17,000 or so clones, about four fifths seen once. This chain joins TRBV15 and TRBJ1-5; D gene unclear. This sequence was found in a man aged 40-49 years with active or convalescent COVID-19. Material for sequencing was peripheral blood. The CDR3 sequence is CATSRSNPGVGQPQHF. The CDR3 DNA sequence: TGTGCCACCAGCAGATCCAACCCCGGGGTGGGGCAGCCCCAGCATTTT.